This is a list of T cell receptor beta chains from one sample in a study of yellow fever vaccine responses in identical twins. MiXCR, run by TCRdb on the RT-PCR reads, gives a single entry per CDR3 protein. The table lists 3,500 to 5,000 distinct CDR3 sequences, over 75% of them singletons. The starting material was T cells from blood (PBMCs), unsorted or a sorted subset (not recorded which), obtained before or after yellow fever vaccination (not recorded which). These receptors were collected from a woman aged 18-29 years who received the yellow fever vaccine. Each CDR3 is given with its conserved first and last residue. D genes are given only for firm matches. Only some rows state a clone size, as once, few, many or a class for expanded clones.

cdr3_nt,cdr3_aa,d_call,j_call,v_call,clone_size
TGCAGCGTTGATAGCAGTAGCTCCTACGAGCAGTACTTC,CSVDSSSSYEQYF,NA,TRBJ2-7,TRBV29-1,NA
TGTGCCAGCAGCGTAGCGCTAGGGACTGGGGAGCAGTACTTC,CASSVALGTGEQYF,NA,TRBJ2-7,TRBV9,NA
TGTGCCAGCACCGGCATGCGCGGGGAGCTGTTTTTT,CASTGMRGELFF,NA,TRBJ2-2,TRBV27,NA
TGTGCCTGGAGTGGACTAGCGGGGGGCACCGGGGAGCTGTTTTTT,CAWSGLAGGTGELFF,TRBD2,TRBJ2-2,TRBV30,NA
TGTGCCAGCAGCCAAGGCTCTGTTCCAGTCTACGAGCAGTACTTC,CASSQGSVPVYEQYF,NA,TRBJ2-7,TRBV3-1,NA
TGTGCCAGCAGCGACGGGGTCAATCAGCCCCAGCATTTT,CASSDGVNQPQHF,NA,TRBJ1-5,TRBV6-4,NA
TGCGCCAGCAGCTTCAAACAGGCCTACGAGCAGTACTTC,CASSFKQAYEQYF,NA,TRBJ2-7,TRBV5-1,NA
TGCAGTGCTAGTGGCCAATCCTACAATGAGCAGTTCTTC,CSASGQSYNEQFF,NA,TRBJ2-1,TRBV20-1,NA
TGTGCCAGCAGCGCAAGTGGGGATACGCAGTATTTT,CASSASGDTQYF,NA,TRBJ2-3,TRBV11-3,NA
TGTGCCAGTAGTATAGTGGGGAAGGACTTTAGCAATCAGCCCCAGCATTTT,CASSIVGKDFSNQPQHF,NA,TRBJ1-5,TRBV19,NA
TGTGCCAGTAAGGGTCTGCAAGAGACCCAGTACTTC,CASKGLQETQYF,NA,TRBJ2-5,TRBV5-6,NA
TGTGCCAGCAGCTACACGGACTCATCCTACAATGAGCAGTTCTTC,CASSYTDSSYNEQFF,NA,TRBJ2-1,TRBV5-4,NA
TGCAGCGTTGCCGGGGGAGAGGAGACCCAGTACTTC,CSVAGGEETQYF,NA,TRBJ2-5,TRBV29-1,NA
TGCGCCAGCAGCCAAGAGATTGATAGGACTGAAGCTTTCTTT,CASSQEIDRTEAFF,NA,TRBJ1-1,TRBV4-1,NA
TGTGCCAGCAGCTTACGGTCCTTGCAGGGAACATGGCAGTTCTTC,CASSLRSLQGTWQFF,NA,TRBJ2-1,TRBV11-2,NA
TGTGCCAGCAGCTTAGGGGGATCCGGGGAGCTGTTTTTT,CASSLGGSGELFF,NA,TRBJ2-2,TRBV11-3,NA
TGCAGTGCTAGAAGACTCTCAGATACGCAGTATTTT,CSARRLSDTQYF,NA,TRBJ2-3,TRBV20-1,NA
TGTGCCAGCTCACCACCCGAGGGTCCGGGGGTCGAGCAGTACTTC,CASSPPEGPGVEQYF,NA,TRBJ2-7,TRBV18,once
TGCGCCAGCAGCCAAGAGGGCGGGTCGGGCTACGAGCAGTACTTC,CASSQEGGSGYEQYF,NA,TRBJ2-7,TRBV4-1,NA
TGTGCCACCAGTGATTCTTCCTTATCAGACGTCCTGACTTTC,CATSDSSLSDVLTF,NA,TRBJ2-6,TRBV24-1,NA
TGCAGCGCCCTGGACAATGAGCAGTTCTTC,CSALDNEQFF,NA,TRBJ2-1,TRBV29-1,once
TGTGCCAGCTCACCCCAACAGGGGAACACTGAAGCTTTCTTT,CASSPQQGNTEAFF,NA,TRBJ1-1,TRBV18,NA
TGTGCCAGCAGCTTAGTTACTAGCGGGACCGGGGAGCTGTTTTTT,CASSLVTSGTGELFF,TRBD2,TRBJ2-2,TRBV11-3,NA
TGCAGCGTTAGGGACAGGGCCTACGAGCAGTACTTC,CSVRDRAYEQYF,TRBD1,TRBJ2-7,TRBV29-1,NA
TGTGCCAGCAGGACGCACAGGGGTTATCCGAACACTGAAGCTTTCTTT,CASRTHRGYPNTEAFF,TRBD1,TRBJ1-1,TRBV12-3/TRBV12-4,NA